The T cell receptor (beta chain) under discussion was sequenced for a study of T-cell memory formation after mild COVID-19. Turning to the study itself: For the most part, TCR clusters were specific to one donor.

Notes on this clonotype: Its antigen is not identified.

Study-wide results and caveats: Contracting CD4+ clones were located mainly in CM and EM, and CD8+ clones in EMRA. Second-wave clones that peaked on day 37 lacked confirmed SARS-CoV-2 specificity.

TCRdb reprocessed the 5' RACE reads with MiXCR, giving one entry per CDR3 protein. Of 250,000 to 350,000 distinct CDR3 sequences detected, 15% to 20% appear once; the ten largest clones hold around 23%. The germline V gene encodes CDR1 SGDLS and CDR2 YYNGEE. Trimming cost V 4 bases and J 1 base; bases outside gene matches: 4. The CDR3 is made up of 15 amino acids. Sequencing used PBMCs or a T cell subset sorted from them (not recorded which). This chain uses TRBV9 with TRBJ2-3; 9 positions match TRBD2. This TCR derives from a man younger than 35 who had mild COVID-19 (a few samples of this study predate the infection). Cell type and time point are not known. The DNA for the CDR3 is TGTGCCAGCAGCCTTAGACTAGCGGGCACAGATACGCAGTATTTT. Its translation: CASSLRLAGTDTQYF.